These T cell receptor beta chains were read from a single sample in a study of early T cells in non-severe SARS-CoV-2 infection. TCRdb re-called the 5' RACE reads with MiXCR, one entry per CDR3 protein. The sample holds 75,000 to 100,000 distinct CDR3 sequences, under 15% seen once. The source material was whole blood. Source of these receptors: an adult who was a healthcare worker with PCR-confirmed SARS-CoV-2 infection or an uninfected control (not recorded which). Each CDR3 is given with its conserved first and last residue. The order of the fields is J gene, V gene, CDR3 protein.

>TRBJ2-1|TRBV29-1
CSVESNRAENGHEQFF
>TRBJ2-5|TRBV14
CASSHGESGQETQYF
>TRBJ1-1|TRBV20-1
CSALLREAFKAFF
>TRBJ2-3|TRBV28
CASSQNRAWNTDTQYF
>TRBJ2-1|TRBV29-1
CSVFGTGVTYNEQFF
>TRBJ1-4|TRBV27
CASSLSGGPRANEKLFF
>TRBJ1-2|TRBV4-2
CASSQEAGDPYGYTF
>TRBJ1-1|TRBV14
CASSLSMNTEAFF
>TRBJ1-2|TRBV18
CASSPGTNLNRYGYTF
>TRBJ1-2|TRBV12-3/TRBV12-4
CASTLDRGPYGYTF
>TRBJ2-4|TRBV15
CATSVWTGESKNIQYF
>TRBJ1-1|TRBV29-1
CSVETGGNTEAFF
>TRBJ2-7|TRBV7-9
CASSPIDRGHEQYF
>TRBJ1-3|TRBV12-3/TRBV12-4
CASRSQVSGNTIYF
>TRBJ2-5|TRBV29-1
CSVEGAKQETQYF
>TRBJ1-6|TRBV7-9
CASSLVVGGAALHF
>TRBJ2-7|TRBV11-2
CASSLGGMASGATYEQYF
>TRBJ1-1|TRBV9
CASSVGGRVNTEAFF
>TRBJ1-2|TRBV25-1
CASSEFSGQGYGYTF
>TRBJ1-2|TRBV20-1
CSARAANGYTF
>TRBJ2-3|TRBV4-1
CASSLQAGSRTDTQYF
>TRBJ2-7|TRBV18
CASSPNRPREGVYEQYF
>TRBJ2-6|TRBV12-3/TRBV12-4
CASSSSSGANVLTF
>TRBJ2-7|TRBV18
CASSPHDVGYEQYF
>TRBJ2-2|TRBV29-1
CSVVGDLNTGELFF
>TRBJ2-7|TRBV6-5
CASSYSGTASYEQYF
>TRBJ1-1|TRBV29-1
CRAGGKAEAFF
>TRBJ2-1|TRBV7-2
CASSQGQGWVSYNEQFF
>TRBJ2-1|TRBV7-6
CASSSRGGGSSYNEQFF
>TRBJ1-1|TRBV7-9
CASSKQAEAFF
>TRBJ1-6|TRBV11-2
CASSLEGAGNSPLHF
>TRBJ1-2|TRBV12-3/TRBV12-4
CASSFGDDHGYTF
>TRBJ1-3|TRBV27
CASSSGQAPESGNTIYF
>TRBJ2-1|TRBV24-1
CATSDSWESSYNEQFF
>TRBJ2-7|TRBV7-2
CASSQGSGTGANEQYF
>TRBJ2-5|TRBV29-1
CSAGPSRETQYF
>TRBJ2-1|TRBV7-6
CASSLAPTSGRGYEQFF